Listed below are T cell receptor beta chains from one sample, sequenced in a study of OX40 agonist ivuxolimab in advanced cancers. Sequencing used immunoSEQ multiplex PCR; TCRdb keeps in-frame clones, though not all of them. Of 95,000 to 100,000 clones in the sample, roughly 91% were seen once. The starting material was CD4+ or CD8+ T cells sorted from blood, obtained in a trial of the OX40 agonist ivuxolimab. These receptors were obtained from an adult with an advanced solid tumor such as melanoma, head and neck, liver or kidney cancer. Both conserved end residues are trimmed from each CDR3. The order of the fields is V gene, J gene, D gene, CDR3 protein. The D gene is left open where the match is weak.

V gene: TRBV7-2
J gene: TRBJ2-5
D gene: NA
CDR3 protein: ASSLGAGRETQY

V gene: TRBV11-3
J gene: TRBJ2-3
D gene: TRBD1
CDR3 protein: ASSSGQAYTDTQY

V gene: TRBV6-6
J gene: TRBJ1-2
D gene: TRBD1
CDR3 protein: ASSYSAGGYGYT

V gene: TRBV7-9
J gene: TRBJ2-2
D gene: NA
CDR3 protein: ASSLLRDTGELF

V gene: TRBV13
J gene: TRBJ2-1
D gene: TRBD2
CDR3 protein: ASSLRDYYNEQF

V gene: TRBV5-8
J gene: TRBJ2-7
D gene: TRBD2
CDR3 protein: ASSLASGRARSREQY

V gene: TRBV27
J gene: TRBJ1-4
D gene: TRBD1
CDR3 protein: ASSPSWDRGRPGHPATNEKLF

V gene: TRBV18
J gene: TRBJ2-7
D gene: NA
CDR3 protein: ASSAGLPGTVSSYEQY

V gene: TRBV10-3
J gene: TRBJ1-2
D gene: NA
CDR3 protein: AISEGNYGYT

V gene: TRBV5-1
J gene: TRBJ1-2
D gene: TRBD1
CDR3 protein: AIQGGPYLYGYT

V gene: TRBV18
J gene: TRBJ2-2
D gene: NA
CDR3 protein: ASSREQLILNTGELF

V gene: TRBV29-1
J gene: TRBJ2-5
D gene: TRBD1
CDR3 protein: SVDLTGLQETQY

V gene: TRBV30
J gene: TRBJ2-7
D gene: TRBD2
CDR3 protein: AWSKAGGHNEQY

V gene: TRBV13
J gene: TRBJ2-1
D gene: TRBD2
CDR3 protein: ASSPTKTSGRQF

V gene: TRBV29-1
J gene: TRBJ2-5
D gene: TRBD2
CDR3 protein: SVESLAGRETQY

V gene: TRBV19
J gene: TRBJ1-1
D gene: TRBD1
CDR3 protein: ASSSGQGAFTEAF

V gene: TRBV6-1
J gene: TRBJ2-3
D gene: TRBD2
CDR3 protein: ASSGRERGQQDTQY

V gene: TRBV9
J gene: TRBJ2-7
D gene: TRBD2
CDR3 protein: ASSVGEGEQY

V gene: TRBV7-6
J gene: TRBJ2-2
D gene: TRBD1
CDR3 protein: ASSLGTGYTGELF

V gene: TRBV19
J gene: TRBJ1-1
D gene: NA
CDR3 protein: ASSAGGGAGTEAF

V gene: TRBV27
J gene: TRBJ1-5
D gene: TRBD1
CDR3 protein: ASSRGTASNQPQH

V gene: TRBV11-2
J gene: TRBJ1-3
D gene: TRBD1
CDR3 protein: ASSIRTGSDGNTIY

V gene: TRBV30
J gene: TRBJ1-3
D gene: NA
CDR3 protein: AWSTDSSFSGNTIY

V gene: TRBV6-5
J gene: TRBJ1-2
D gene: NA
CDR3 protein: ASRMVTNYGYT

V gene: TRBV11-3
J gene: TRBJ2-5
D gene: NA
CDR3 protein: ASSFGPGLGETQY

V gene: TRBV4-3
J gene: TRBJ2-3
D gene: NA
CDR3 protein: ASSHSDRRTDTQY

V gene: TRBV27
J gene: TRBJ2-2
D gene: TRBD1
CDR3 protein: ASSLDRGQGTGELF

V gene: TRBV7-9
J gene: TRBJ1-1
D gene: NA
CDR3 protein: ASSSPGGTEAF

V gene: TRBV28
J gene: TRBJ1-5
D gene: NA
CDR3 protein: ASSPRGNQPQH

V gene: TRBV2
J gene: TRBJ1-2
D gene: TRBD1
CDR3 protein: ASRGPNRGRGGYT

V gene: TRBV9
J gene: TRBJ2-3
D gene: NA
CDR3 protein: ASSRAAETGTSTDTQY

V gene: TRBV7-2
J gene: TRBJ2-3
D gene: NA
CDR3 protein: ASSLVSVADTDTQY

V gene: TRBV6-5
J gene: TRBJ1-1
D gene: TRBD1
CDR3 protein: ASLTGANTEAF

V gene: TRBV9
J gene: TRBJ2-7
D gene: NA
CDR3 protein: ASSVTSRDGEQY

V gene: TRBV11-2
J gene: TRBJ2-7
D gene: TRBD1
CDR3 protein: ASSSDRVTEQY

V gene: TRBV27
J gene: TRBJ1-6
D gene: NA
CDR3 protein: ASSFRDPYNSPLH

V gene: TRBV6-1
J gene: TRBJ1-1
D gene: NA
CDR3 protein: ASLLSTDTEAF

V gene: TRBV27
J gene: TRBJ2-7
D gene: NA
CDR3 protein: ASGRRFSGAVDEQY

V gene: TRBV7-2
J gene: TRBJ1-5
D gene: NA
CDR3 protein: ASSFRGLSNQPQH

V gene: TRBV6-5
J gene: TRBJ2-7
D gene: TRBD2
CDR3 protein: ASSPGLGFYEQY

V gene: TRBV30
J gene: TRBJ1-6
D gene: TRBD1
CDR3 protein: AWDDTGAPYNSPLH

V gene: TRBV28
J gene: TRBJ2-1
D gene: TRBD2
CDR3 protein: ASSPRTSGRLNEQF

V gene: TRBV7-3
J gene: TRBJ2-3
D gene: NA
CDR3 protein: ASSLGLAGLGTDTQY

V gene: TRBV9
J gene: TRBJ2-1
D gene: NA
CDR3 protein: ASSVGTGATYNEQF

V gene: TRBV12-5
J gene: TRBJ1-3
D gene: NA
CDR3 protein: ASGKWVRDLFGNTIY

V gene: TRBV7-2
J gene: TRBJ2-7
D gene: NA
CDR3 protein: ASSLSWQSYEQY

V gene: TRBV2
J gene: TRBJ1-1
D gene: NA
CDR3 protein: ASTLNGGRNTEAF

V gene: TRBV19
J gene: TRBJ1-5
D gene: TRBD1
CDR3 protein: ASSKTGGGNQPQH

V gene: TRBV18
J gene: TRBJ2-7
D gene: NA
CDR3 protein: ASSRPPSYEQY

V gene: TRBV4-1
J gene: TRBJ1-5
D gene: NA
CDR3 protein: ASSQGLQGTLHQPQH

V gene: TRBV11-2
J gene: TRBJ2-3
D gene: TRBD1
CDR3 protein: ASSFQGAPASDTQY

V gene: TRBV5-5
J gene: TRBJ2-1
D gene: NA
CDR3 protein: ASSLGLDSSYNEQF

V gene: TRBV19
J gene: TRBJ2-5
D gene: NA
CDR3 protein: ASSPWTNQETQY

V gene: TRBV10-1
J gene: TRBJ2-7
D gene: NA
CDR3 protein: ASTVTRAPYYEQY